Each of the 12 T cell receptor beta chains below was sequenced from the same sample in a study of T cells in Graves' hyperthyroidism and ophthalmopathy. From RNA transcripts, TCR beta CDR3 regions were amplified. TCR CDR3 underwent first-round RT-PCR with the HTBI primer set. Via MiXCR, TCRdb re-called the multiplex PCR reads, giving one row per CDR3 protein. The sample consists of 600,000 to 700,000 distinct CDR3 sequences, just under 45% of them appearing once. The sequenced sample consisted of peripheral blood or thyroid tissue (not recorded which). The receptor source for this set is an adult man with Graves' disease, either hyperthyroidism or ophthalmopathy (not recorded which).

This clonotype was seen a single time. V gene TRBV24-1 combines with J gene TRBJ2-2; 8 bases are shared with TRBD1. The CDR3 is 18 residues long. The V gene end was trimmed by 4 bases and the J gene end by 0 bases; junction bases not matched to a gene: 9. Germline V lookup: CDR1 KGHDR, CDR2 SFDVKD. CDR3: CATSDSGGHSPNTGELFF. For the CDR3, the DNA is TGTGCCACCAGTGACTCAGGGGGCCACTCCCCGAACACCGGGGAGCTGTTTTTT.

This clonotype has ten or more counts. The rearrangement joins TRBV7-3 to TRBJ1-3; D possibly corresponds to TRBD1 (5 bases). CDR3 length: 14 residues. The germline V and J ends were trimmed by 5 bases and 3 bases, with 11 bases remaining between them. Germline-derived CDR1 and CDR2 are SGHTA and FQGTGA. CDR3 DNA sequence: TGTGCCAGCAGCCTCGGGGCAATTGGAAACACCATATATTTT. Its protein product is CASSLGAIGNTIYF.

This clonotype occurred many times. The chain employs TRBV29-1 and TRBJ1-6; possibly TRBD1 for D (5 bases). V was pared by 6 bases and J by 6 bases, with 12 bases between. Germline V gene sequence: CDR1 SQVTM, CDR2 ANQGSEA. The CDR3 length is 13 residues. Here the CDR3 DNA reads TGCAGCGTGGGCCAGGGAGGTAATTCACCCCTCCACTTT. The encoded protein is CSVGQGGNSPLHF.

In its sample, this clonotype was seen a few times. This chain links TRBV12-3 or TRBV12-4 with TRBJ1-2; unclear D gene. The V end was cut by 3 bases, the J end by 8 bases, with 13 bases between. CDR3 length: 13 amino acids. In DNA, the CDR3 is TGTGCCAGCAGTTTTGGCTTGGGCGGCGGCTACACCTTC. Protein: CASSFGLGGGYTF.

The table lists this clonotype with a few counts. V is TRBV5-1 and J is TRBJ1-1; possible D gene TRBD1, 6 bases. Trimming pared 0 bases from V and 2 bases from J, leaving 14 bases between. This CDR3 region has 16 residues. CDR1 and CDR2 (germline): SGHRS, YFSETQ. CDR3 in DNA: TGCGCCAGCAGCTTGGGGCAGGGGATGGGAAACACTGAAGCTTTCTTT. Residues: CASSLGQGMGNTEAFF.

This clonotype has a count of ten or more. The chain is built from TRBV7-6 and TRBJ2-5, with 14 nucleotides matching TRBD2. Germline V gene data show CDR1 as SGHVS and CDR2 as FNYEAQ. Trimming cost V 5 bases and J 4 bases; bases outside gene matches: 0. CDR3 length: 14 residues. CDR3 DNA sequence: TGTGCCAGCAGCGGACTAGCGGGGGGAGAGACCCAGTACTTC. Translation gives CASSGLAGGETQYF.

This clonotype came up a few times. The V gene is TRBV5-4, the J gene TRBJ2-2, with D possibly matching TRBD2 (5 bases). V dropped 4 bases and J dropped 0 bases, with 10 bases sitting between them. Germline V gene sequence: CDR1 SGHNT, CDR2 YYREEE (reference sequence). The CDR3 is 15 amino acids. The CDR3 coding sequence is TGTGCCAGCAGCCATACTAGTCCGAACACCGGGGAGCTGTTTTTT. Amino acid sequence: CASSHTSPNTGELFF.

Only a few counts were recorded for this clonotype. This rearrangement joins TRBV7-6 to TRBJ1-3, with a tentative D call TRBD1 (6 bases). Germline CDR1 reads SGHVS; CDR2 reads FNYEAQ. The CDR3 loop spans 12 amino acids. The CDR3 nucleotides are TGTGCTAAAAACAGGGCTGGAAACACCATATATTTT. Translation: CAKNRAGNTIYF.

This sequence joins TRBV2 and TRBJ1-1; weak D call: TRBD1 (6 bases). Germline lookup yields CDR1 SNHLY and CDR2 FYNNEI. Between the trimmed V and J ends, which lost 5 bases and 1 base, there was a span of 14 bases. The CDR3 spans 15 residues. CDR3: CASSPATGTNTEAFF. CDR3 DNA: TGTGCCAGCAGTCCAGCCACAGGGACGAACACTGAAGCTTTCTTT. Complete variable domain (other parts from reference TRBV2 and TRBJ1-1): EPEVTQTPSHQVTQMGQEVILRCVPISNHLYFYWYRQILGQKVEFLVSFYNNEISEKSEIFDDQFSVERPDGSNFTLKIRSTKLEDSAMYFCASSPATGTNTEAFFGQGTRLTVV.

This clonotype was found many times. This chain connects TRBV2 to TRBJ1-5; 8 nucleotides agree with TRBD1. V was clipped by 6 bases and J by 2 bases; unmatched bases: 3. Germline V gene lookup returns CDR1 SNHLY and CDR2 FYNNEI. The CDR3 runs 14 residues. CDR3: CASRTTGGNQPQHF. In nucleotides, the CDR3 is TGTGCCAGCAGGACGACAGGGGGCAATCAGCCCCAGCATTTT.

The J gene is TRBJ2-5, the V gene TRBV6-5; D may be TRBD1 (6 bases). CDR1 MNHEY and CDR2 SVGAGI come from the germline V gene. V was clipped by 6 bases and J by 5 bases, with 16 bases between them. CDR3 size: 14 residues. This CDR3 is CASRQPGHPETQYF. Written as DNA, the CDR3 is TGTGCCAGCAGACAGCCGGGACATCCCGAGACCCAGTACTTC.

This clonotype was detected a few times. A junction end diverges from the germline sequence, so it may reflect a read error. The chain couples TRBV7-7 to TRBJ2-5; the match to TRBD1 covers 11 bases. CDR1 SSHAT and CDR2 FNYEAQ come from the germline V gene (reference sequence). The CDR3 runs to 13 residues. CDR3 region: CASSPGTGGTQYF. The CDR3 bases are TGTGCTAGCAGCCCGGGGACAGGGGGGACCCAGTACTTC.